One sample yielded the 27 T cell receptor beta chains listed below, sequenced in a study of cytomegalovirus exposure and HLA in healthy donors. The PCR contained 60 Vbeta and 13 Jbeta primers. The repertoire was sequenced with immunoSEQ multiplex PCR; TCRdb's copy has only in-frame clones and lacks some. Of about 110,000 clones listed, over 70% were seen once; the top ten hold 2.8%. The sequenced material came from PBMCs. All receptors come from a female donor in good health and CMV-seronegative.

This chain links TRBV7-2 with TRBJ2-1, with TRBD2 matching over 8 bases. The CDR3 runs to 15 residues. The ends lost 1 base at V and 7 bases at J; junction bases unmatched: 6. Per the germline V gene, CDR1 is SGHTA and CDR2 is FQGNSA. In DNA form, the CDR3 reads TGTGCCAGCAGCTTAGTATCGGGAGGGGCGAATGAGCAGTTCTTC. Translated: CASSLVSGGANEQFF. The full variable domain, completed using reference TRBV7-2 and TRBJ2-1, is GAGVSQSPSNKVTEKGKDVELRCDPISGHTALYWYRQSLGQGLEFLIYFQGNSAPDKSGLPSDRFSAERTGGSVSTLTIQRTQQEDSAVYLCASSLVSGGANEQFFGPGTRLTVL.

The rearrangement uses TRBV7-2 and TRBJ2-3; D unresolved. Trimming left V 5 bases short and J 0 bases short, with 12 bases between. Germline V gene sequence: CDR1 SGHTA, CDR2 FQGNSA. The CDR3 runs to 15 residues. CDR3 residues: CASSHSPYSTDTQYF. Here the CDR3 DNA reads TGTGCCAGCAGCCACTCCCCATATAGCACAGATACGCAGTATTTT.

The CDR3 DNA is TGCGCCAGCAGCGATGGGACAGTCTCCTACGAGCAGTACTTC. Translated: CASSDGTVSYEQYF. V gene TRBV5-1 combines with J gene TRBJ2-7; TRBD1 agrees at 7 bases. CDR1 SGHRS and CDR2 YFSETQ come from the germline V gene. CDR3 length equals 14 residues. Losses at the gene ends were 4 bases for V and 0 bases for J; bases not matched to a gene: 4.

The V call is TRBV5-4, the J call TRBJ2-5; TRBD1 aligns across 11 bases. Germline loops: CDR1 SGHNT, CDR2 YYREEE (reference sequence). This CDR3 has 16 residues. Losses at the gene ends were 3 bases for V and 5 bases for J; bases not matched to a gene: 9. Here the CDR3 DNA reads TGTGCCAGCAGCTCGGGGGACAGGGGGTTAGCGGAGACCCAGTACTTC. It codes for CASSSGDRGLAETQYF. Full variable domain (remainder filled in from reference TRBV5-4 and TRBJ2-5): ETGVTQSPTHLIKTRGQQVTLRCSSQSGHNTVSWYQQALGQGPQFIFQYYREEENGRGNFPPRFSGLQFPNYSSELNVNALELDDSALYLCASSSGDRGLAETQYFGPGTRLLVL.

The V and J genes are TRBV30 and TRBJ2-7; perhaps TRBD2 as D (6 bases). There are 13 residues in the CDR3. Trimming removed 6 bases from V and 2 bases from J, with 14 bases in between. Per the germline V gene, CDR1 is GTSNPN and CDR2 is SVGIG (reference sequence). CDR3 loop: CACSGLPTYEQYF. CDR3 nucleotide sequence: TGTGCCTGTTCGGGACTCCCGACCTACGAGCAGTACTTC.

The chain carries TRBV5-1 and TRBJ2-1, with D maybe TRBD2 (6 bases). The CDR3 runs to 15 residues. V was cut by 4 bases and J by 0 bases, with 11 bases left in between. Germline V lookup: CDR1 SGHRS, CDR2 YFSETQ. The CDR3 DNA reads TGCGCCAGCAGCCTGGGAGGAAGCTCCTACAATGAGCAGTTCTTC. It is translated as CASSLGGSSYNEQFF.

This clone was seen just once. This chain joins TRBV10-3 and TRBJ2-3; TRBD2 aligns across 11 bases. The J segment lost 7 bases and the V segment lost 3 bases, leaving 9 bases of the junction unmatched. This CDR3 comprises 16 residues. Germline V CDR1 and CDR2: ENHRY, SYGVKD. As DNA, the CDR3 is TGTGCCATCAGTGAAGGTACTAGCGGGAGTATGAATACGCAGTATTTT. Translating it yields CAISEGTSGSMNTQYF.

This chain joins TRBV9 and TRBJ2-2; 7 bases fit TRBD2. The germline V gene encodes CDR1 SGDLS and CDR2 YYNGEE. The ends lost 6 bases at V and 8 bases at J; junction bases unmatched: 10. The CDR3 sequence is 14 residues long. CDR3 DNA sequence: TGTGCCAGCAAGATGGCGGGAGAGGCTGGGGAGCTGTTTTTT. Protein: CASKMAGEAGELFF. Supplemented by reference TRBV9 and TRBJ2-2, the full variable domain reads DSGVTQTPKHLITATGQRVTLRCSPRSGDLSVYWYQQSLDQGLQFLIQYYNGEERAKGNILERFSAQQFPDLHSELNLSSLELGDSALYFCASKMAGEAGELFFGEGSRLTVL.

There are a few counts of this clone. As DNA, the CDR3 is TGTGCCAGCAGTATCTCGAATTCACCCCTCCACTTT. Protein sequence: CASSISNSPLHF. V gene TRBV25-1 combines with J gene TRBJ1-6; D is undetermined. Trimming cost V 5 bases and J 7 bases, with 6 bases left between them. The CDR3 length is 12 residues. CDR1 is MGHDK and CDR2 is SYGVNS in the germline V gene.

The V and J genes are TRBV7-3 and TRBJ2-1; 10 bases are shared with TRBD2. The V gene end was trimmed by 2 bases and the J gene end by 10 bases; junction bases not matched to a gene: 5. In germline, CDR1 is SGHTA, CDR2 FQGTGA. This CDR3 spans 14 amino acids. CDR3 residues: CASSLLAGVREQFF. The CDR3 bases are TGTGCCAGCAGCTTACTAGCGGGAGTCCGAGAGCAGTTCTTC.

The chain is built from TRBV7-6 and TRBJ2-1; maybe TRBD2 (6 bases). V lost 1 base and J 10 bases, leaving 11 bases between the germline ends. Germline values: CDR1 SGHVS, CDR2 FNYEAQ. The CDR3 length is 13 residues. The CDR3 DNA reads as TGTGCCAGCAGCTTAGTATTGGGAGGCGAGCAGTTCTTC. It is translated as CASSLVLGGEQFF.

V and J are TRBV5-1 and TRBJ2-1, with 7 bases identical to TRBD2. The CDR3 runs to 16 residues. The germline gives CDR1 SGHRS, CDR2 YFSETQ. Trimming cost V 0 bases and J 8 bases; bases outside gene matches: 11. The CDR3 is CASSLEGRELVDEQFF. CDR3 DNA sequence: TGCGCCAGCAGCTTGGAAGGGCGGGAGTTGGTGGATGAGCAGTTCTTC.

Note on this clone: A junction boundary mismatches the germline segment, possibly from a read error. Other DNA sequences in the sample encode the same CDR3. The chain combines TRBV2 with TRBJ2-4; perhaps TRBD2 as D (6 bases). This CDR3 has 14 residues. Looked up from germline, CDR1 is SNHLY and CDR2 is FYNNEI. CDR3 bases: TGTGCCAGCAGTGATAGGGAGGCCAAAAACATTCAGTACTTT. Translated, it gives CASSDREAKNIQYF.

A single count supports this clone. V is TRBV5-4 and J is TRBJ2-5; D perhaps matches TRBD1 (7 bases). The CDR3 has 13 amino acids. V lost 8 bases and J 4 bases, leaving 15 bases between the germline ends. Germline V gene data show CDR1 as SGHNT and CDR2 as YYREEE (reference sequence). The CDR3 reads CASAQGGGETQYF. The CDR3, as DNA: TGTGCCAGTGCGCAGGGGGGCGGAGAGACCCAGTACTTC.

V and J are TRBV6-6 and TRBJ2-1; no clear D. CDR1 is MNHNY and CDR2 is SVGAGI in the germline V gene (reference sequence). CDR3 length: 16 amino acids. Deletions cut 1 base from V and 0 bases from J, with 10 bases between. The DNA of the CDR3 is TGTGCCAGCAGTTACTTAGCAGTCCGCTCCTACAATGAGCAGTTCTTC. Translation: CASSYLAVRSYNEQFF.

The chain combines TRBV4-2 with TRBJ2-2, with 8 bases that match TRBD2. The CDR3 contains 18 residues. V was pared by 4 bases and J by 0 bases, with 10 bases of the junction left unmatched. Germline CDR1 LGHNA, CDR2 YNFKEQ. CDR3: CASSPGSSGGANTGELFF. The CDR3 coding sequence is TGTGCCAGCAGCCCAGGGTCTTCGGGAGGGGCGAACACCGGGGAGCTGTTTTTT.

The chain carries TRBV11-2 and TRBJ2-7, with D tentatively TRBD2 (5 bases). Trimming left V 2 bases short and J 2 bases short, with 13 bases between. Germline assignment: CDR1 SGHAT and CDR2 FQNNGV. This CDR3 is built from 15 residues. CDR3 bases: TGTGCCAGCAGCTTATGGGCTAGCCCGACCTACGAGCAGTACTTC. Amino acid sequence: CASSLWASPTYEQYF. Together with reference TRBV11-2 and TRBJ2-7, the CDR3 gives the full variable domain: EAGVAQSPRYKIIEKRQSVAFWCNPISGHATLYWYQQILGQGPKLLIQFQNNGVVDDSQLPKDRFSAERLKGVDSTLKIQPAKLEDSAVYLCASSLWASPTYEQYFGPGTRLTVT.

The chain employs TRBV19 and TRBJ1-2, with no clear D. The V gene's germline CDR1 is LNHDA and CDR2 SQIVND (reference sequence). Trimming shortened V by 2 bases and J by 8 bases, and 15 bases separated the two germline ends. The CDR3 contains 14 residues. CDR3: CASSIRQANSGYTF. The CDR3 nucleotides are TGTGCCAGTAGTATACGCCAGGCTAACTCCGGCTACACCTTC.

This clone was detected only a few times. The genes are TRBV11-3 and TRBJ2-5; 13 nucleotides line up with TRBD2. V lost 5 bases, J lost 0 bases, and 9 bases stayed unmatched. Germline V gene data show CDR1 as SGHNT and CDR2 as YENEEA. The CDR3 totals 18 residues. CDR3 residues: CASSTGTSGIPYQETQYF. The CDR3 coding sequence is TGTGCCAGCAGCACCGGGACTAGCGGGATCCCTTACCAAGAGACCCAGTACTTC.

The chain combines TRBV29-1 with TRBJ2-7; a possible D gene is TRBD1 (5 bases). V was shortened by 4 bases and J by 2 bases, with 12 bases between the two germline ends. This CDR3 contains 13 residues. CDR1 SQVTM and CDR2 ANQGSEA come from the germline V gene. The CDR3 reads CSVALDRPYEQYF. The CDR3 nucleotides read TGCAGCGTTGCCCTTGACAGACCCTACGAGCAGTACTTC.

The chain has TRBV7-2 and TRBJ1-2; D not certain. CDR1 and CDR2 (germline): SGHTA, FQGNSA. The CDR3 is 14 residues long. Trimming took 1 base from V and 0 from J, leaving 6 bases between them. The CDR3, as DNA: TGTGCCAGCAGCTTAGGCCCAGCTAACTATGGCTACACCTTC. Its protein is CASSLGPANYGYTF.

Here the CDR3 DNA reads TGTGCCAGCAGTTGGGTAGCGGGACGGTGGGGGCCCTCCGAGACCCAGTACTTC. This codes for CASSWVAGRWGPSETQYF. The chain combines TRBV28 with TRBJ2-5; 8 nucleotides match TRBD2. CDR3 length equals 18 residues. Losses at the gene ends were 4 bases for V and 5 bases for J; bases not matched to a gene: 18. Germline CDR1 MDHEN, CDR2 SYDVKM.

As DNA, the CDR3 is TGCGCCAGCAGCCAAAAGCTAGCCAAAAACATTCAGTACTTC. This sequence encodes CASSQKLAKNIQYF. The chain employs TRBV4-1 and TRBJ2-4; D remains unclear. Trimming left V 2 bases short and J 0 bases short, with 5 bases between. Germline V CDR1 and CDR2: MGHRA, YSYEKL. The CDR3 is made up of 14 amino acids.

This chain links TRBV7-2 with TRBJ2-7, with TRBD2 identical over 8 bases. The germline CDR1 and CDR2 sequences are SGHTA and FQGNSA. With V trimmed by 3 bases and J by 3 bases, 7 bases remained unmatched. The CDR3 length is 15 residues. CDR3 amino acids: CASSLASGGVYEQYF. The CDR3 bases are TGTGCCAGCAGCTTGGCGTCGGGAGGGGTCTACGAGCAGTACTTC.

The chain is built from TRBV6-6 and TRBJ2-3; maybe TRBD1 (6 bases). The ends were cut back, 8 bases at V and 0 bases at J, with 18 bases in the middle. Germline-derived CDR1 and CDR2 are MNHNY and SVGAGI (reference sequence). The CDR3 is made up of 16 amino acids. The CDR3, as DNA: TGTGCCAGCGAAAAGGGGGTTCCCCCTAGCACAGATACGCAGTATTTT. Amino acids: CASEKGVPPSTDTQYF.

V usage is TRBV6-5 and J usage is TRBJ2-5; D unresolved. V was clipped by 0 bases and J by 13 bases, with 15 bases between them. This CDR3 comprises 13 residues. Germline V CDR1 and CDR2: MNHEY, SVGAGI. The CDR3 reads CASSYSNAGDTYF. The CDR3 DNA reads TGTGCCAGCAGTTACTCGAATGCAGGCGATACGTACTTC.

This chain connects TRBV27 to TRBJ2-7; 7 bases agree with TRBD1. The J segment lost 4 bases and the V segment lost 6 bases, leaving 9 bases of the junction unmatched. Per germline, CDR1 MNHEY and CDR2 SMNVEV (reference sequence). This CDR3 spans 14 amino acids. The CDR3 region is CASRPGQQAYEQYF. The CDR3 bases are TGTGCCAGCAGGCCGGGACAGCAGGCGTACGAGCAGTACTTC.